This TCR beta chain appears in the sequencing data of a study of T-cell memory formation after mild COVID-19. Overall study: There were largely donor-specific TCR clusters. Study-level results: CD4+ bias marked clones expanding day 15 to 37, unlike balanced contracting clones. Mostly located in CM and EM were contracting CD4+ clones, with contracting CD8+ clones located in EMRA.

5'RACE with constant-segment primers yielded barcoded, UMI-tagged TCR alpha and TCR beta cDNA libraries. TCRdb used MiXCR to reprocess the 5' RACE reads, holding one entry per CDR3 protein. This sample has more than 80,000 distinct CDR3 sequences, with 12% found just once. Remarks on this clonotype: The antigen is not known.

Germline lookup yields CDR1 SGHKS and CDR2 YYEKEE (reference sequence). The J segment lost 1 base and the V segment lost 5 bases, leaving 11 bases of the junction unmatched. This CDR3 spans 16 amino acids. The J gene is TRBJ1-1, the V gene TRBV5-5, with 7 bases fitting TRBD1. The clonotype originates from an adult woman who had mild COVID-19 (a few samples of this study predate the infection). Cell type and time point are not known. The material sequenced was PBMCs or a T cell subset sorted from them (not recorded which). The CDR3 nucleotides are TGTGCCAGCAGGCGAGAAACAGGGGTTAAGAACACTGAAGCTTTCTTT. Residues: CASRRETGVKNTEAFF.